Following are 29 T cell receptor beta chains from one sample sequenced in a study of OX40 agonist ivuxolimab in advanced cancers. Assay: immunoSEQ multiplex PCR; the TCRdb copy retains only in-frame clones and omits some. Of approximately 69,000 clones in the sample, 91% were seen once. Sequencing used CD4+ or CD8+ T cells sorted from blood, obtained in a trial of the OX40 agonist ivuxolimab. The receptors stem from an adult with an advanced solid tumor such as melanoma, head and neck, liver or kidney cancer.

The rearrangement uses TRBV9 and TRBJ2-3, with 12 bases identical to TRBD2. The CDR3 covers 16 residues. J gave up 2 bases and V 2 bases, and 3 bases lay outside the gene matches. Germline V gene lookup returns CDR1 SGDLS and CDR2 YYNGEE. This chain's CDR3 is CASSVLAGGVTDTQYF. CDR3 coding DNA: TGTGCCAGCAGCGTTCTAGCGGGAGGGGTCACAGATACGCAGTATTTT. Looking up the rest from reference TRBV9 and TRBJ2-3 gives the full variable domain: DSGVTQTPKHLITATGQRVTLRCSPRSGDLSVYWYQQSLDQGLQFLIQYYNGEERAKGNILERFSAQQFPDLHSELNLSSLELGDSALYFCASSVLAGGVTDTQYFGPGTRLTVL.

J is TRBJ1-2 and V is TRBV11-2; maybe TRBD1 (5 bases). The CDR3 covers 14 residues. V was pared by 2 bases and J by 4 bases, with 11 bases between. Per the germline V gene, CDR1 is SGHAT and CDR2 is FQNNGV. CDR3 nucleotide sequence: TGTGCCAGCAGCTTACCCCAGGGCGGCTATGGCTACACCTTC. Its translation: CASSLPQGGYGYTF.

The rearrangement uses TRBV7-8 and TRBJ2-7, with 9 nucleotides matching TRBD2. The CDR3 consists of 15 residues. CDR1 is SGHVS, CDR2 FQNEAQ, per germline. The V and J ends lost 5 bases and 3 bases, in that order; junction bases with no gene match: 8. The CDR3 nucleotides are TGTGCCAGCAGCGTCAGACTAGCGGAGCGCTACGAGCAGTACTTC. Encoded protein: CASSVRLAERYEQYF.

The V and J genes are TRBV14 and TRBJ2-1, with 10 nucleotides matching TRBD2. This CDR3 is 14 amino acids long. V trimming: 5 bases; J trimming: 7 bases; junction bases outside the gene matches: 5. CDR1 SGHDN and CDR2 FVKESK come from the germline V gene. The CDR3 is CASSRGLATNEQFF. In DNA form, the CDR3 reads TGTGCCAGCAGCAGGGGACTAGCGACTAATGAGCAGTTCTTC.

V is TRBV19 and J is TRBJ2-3, with D uncertain. V was pared by 6 bases and J by 0 bases, with 13 bases between. The CDR3 has 15 amino acids. Germline lookup yields CDR1 LNHDA and CDR2 SQIVND (reference sequence). The CDR3 region has the DNA TGTGCCAGTAGGACCAGTACCCGAAGCACAGATACGCAGTATTTT. Encoded protein: CASRTSTRSTDTQYF.

The chain has TRBV9 and TRBJ2-1, with 11 bases identical to TRBD2. This CDR3 contains 16 residues. Germline V CDR1 and CDR2: SGDLS, YYNGEE. Trimming at V came to 2 bases and at J to 7 bases, leaving 8 bases not matched to a gene. The CDR3 bases are TGTGCCAGCAGCGTTACTAGCGGGAGAATAATAAATGAGCAGTTCTTC. It specifies CASSVTSGRIINEQFF.

The chain employs TRBV25-1 and TRBJ2-7, with a possible D match to TRBD1 (7 bases). Trimming removed 4 bases from V and 0 bases from J, with 19 bases in between. Germline-derived CDR1 and CDR2 are MGHDK and SYGVNS. The CDR3 has 17 residues. For the CDR3, the DNA is TGTGCCAGCAGTGGTGGGAGGACAGGCGGATTCTCCTACGAGCAGTACTTC. This encodes CASSGGRTGGFSYEQYF.

V is TRBV27 and J is TRBJ1-2, with D maybe TRBD1 (5 bases). The CDR3 runs to 15 residues. Trimming cost V 9 bases and J 2 bases, with 19 bases left between them. CDR1 and CDR2 from the germline V gene are MNHEY and SMNVEV (reference sequence). The CDR3 protein is CASSAGVWGNYGYTF. In nucleotides, the CDR3 is TGTGCCAGTTCCGCGGGGGTTTGGGGCAACTATGGCTACACCTTC.

V and J are TRBV9 and TRBJ1-4; 10 bases are a match to TRBD1. The CDR3 has 15 amino acids. Germline CDR1 SGDLS, CDR2 YYNGEE. V shed 3 bases and J 5 bases; nucleotides not matched to a gene: 4. The CDR3 DNA reads TGTGCCAGCAGCGCCCAGGGACAGGGGAATGAAAAACTGTTTTTT. Protein product: CASSAQGQGNEKLFF.

The chain uses TRBV4-1 and TRBJ2-1; TRBD2 matches at 10 bases. CDR1 MGHRA and CDR2 YSYEKL come from the germline V gene. V gave up 3 bases and J gave up 4 bases; unmatched junction bases: 0. This CDR3 region has 14 residues. In DNA, the CDR3 is TGCGCCAGCAGCCATAGCGGGAGGTACAATGAGCAGTTCTTC. Its protein product is CASSHSGRYNEQFF.

V and J are TRBV9 and TRBJ1-2; 8 nucleotides agree with TRBD1. V gave up 3 bases and J gave up 8 bases; unmatched junction bases: 12. Germline CDR1 reads SGDLS; CDR2 reads YYNGEE. This CDR3 spans 15 amino acids. The DNA for the CDR3 is TGTGCCAGCAGCGCTAATTCAGGGGGCTCGGGCGGCTACACCTTC. This translates into CASSANSGGSGGYTF.

This clone has just one count. The chain couples TRBV7-9 to TRBJ2-2, with 11 bases that match TRBD2. Germline V gene lookup returns CDR1 SEHNR and CDR2 FQNEAQ (reference sequence). The CDR3 totals 19 residues. V shed 2 bases, J shed 0 bases, and the junction held 8 bases outside the gene matches. CDR3 loop: CASSLMGTSGAPNTGELFF. CDR3 in DNA: TGTGCCAGCAGCTTAATGGGGACTAGCGGCGCCCCGAACACCGGGGAGCTGTTTTTT.

The chain combines TRBV5-1 with TRBJ1-1, with D uncertain. There are 15 residues in the CDR3. Germline assignment: CDR1 SGHRS and CDR2 YFSETQ. V shed 1 base and J shed 3 bases, with 13 bases lying between them. The CDR3 DNA reads TGCGCCAGCAGCTTGCTACGGGTTGGTGACACTGAAGCTTTCTTT. This translates into CASSLLRVGDTEAFF.

CDR3 DNA: TGTGCCAGCAGTTACTCGGTCAGCCTCTCTGGAAACACCATATATTTT. This sequence encodes CASSYSVSLSGNTIYF. The V call is TRBV6-5, the J call TRBJ1-3; D unresolved. Trimming left V 0 bases short and J 0 bases short, with 9 bases between. The germline gives CDR1 MNHEY, CDR2 SVGAGI. The CDR3 spans 16 residues.

The genes are TRBV30 and TRBJ1-1; 8 nucleotides line up with TRBD1. The junction had 2 bases not matched to a gene; V was cut back by 0 bases and J by 2 bases. CDR3 size: 14 residues. CDR1 and CDR2 from the germline V gene are GTSNPN and SVGIG (reference sequence). For the CDR3, the DNA is TGTGCCTGGAGTGTAGGACAGGGAAACACTGAAGCTTTCTTT. Translated, it gives CAWSVGQGNTEAFF.

Note on this clone: This may arise from a read error, as a much more abundant clone is one base away. This same CDR3 is encoded by further DNA sequences in the sample. The chain carries TRBV2 and TRBJ1-5; no reliable D call. CDR1 and CDR2 (germline): SNHLY, FYNNEI. CDR3 length: 12 amino acids. Trimming cost V 6 bases and J 0 bases, with 3 bases left between them. The CDR3 region has the DNA TGTGCCAGCAGCCGTAGCAATCAGCCCCAGCATTTT. Its translation is CASSRSNQPQHF. Supplemented by reference TRBV2 and TRBJ1-5, the full variable domain reads EPEVTQTPSHQVTQMGQEVILRCVPISNHLYFYWYRQILGQKVEFLVSFYNNEISEKSEIFDDQFSVERPDGSNFTLKIRSTKLEDSAMYFCASSRSNQPQHFGDGTRLSIL.

The chain is built from TRBV7-2 and TRBJ2-3, with 7 nucleotides matching TRBD1. Germline CDR1 SGHTA, CDR2 FQGNSA. The junction had 15 bases not matched to a gene; V was cut back by 2 bases and J by 7 bases. The CDR3 loop spans 17 amino acids. CDR3 amino acids: CASSLLQGQGSRNTQYF. CDR3 DNA sequence: TGTGCCAGCAGCTTATTACAGGGGCAGGGGTCGAGGAATACGCAGTATTTT.

The chain uses TRBV27 and TRBJ2-5; TRBD1 matches at 9 bases. Germline CDR1 MNHEY, CDR2 SMNVEV (reference sequence). The CDR3 runs 12 residues. The V gene end was trimmed by 9 bases and the J gene end by 4 bases; junction bases not matched to a gene: 3. The CDR3 is CASTDRGETQYF. Written as DNA, the CDR3 is TGTGCCAGTACGGACAGGGGAGAGACCCAGTACTTC.

V is TRBV7-9 and J is TRBJ1-1; a weak D match, TRBD1 (5 bases). The V end lost 2 bases, the J end lost 4 bases, and 8 bases lay between the germline ends. CDR3 length equals 13 residues. The V gene's germline CDR1 is SEHNR and CDR2 FQNEAQ (reference sequence). The CDR3 is CASSLSTGTEAFF. The CDR3 DNA reads as TGTGCCAGCAGCTTAAGCACAGGCACTGAAGCTTTCTTT.

The V and J genes are TRBV5-6 and TRBJ2-1; 7 nucleotides line up with TRBD1. Trimming at V came to 4 bases and at J to 0 bases, leaving 10 bases not matched to a gene. Germline values: CDR1 SGHDT, CDR2 YYEEEE. CDR3 length equals 17 residues. CDR3 residues: CASSADRDVSSYNEQFF. CDR3 coding DNA: TGTGCCAGCAGCGCCGACAGGGATGTTAGCTCCTACAATGAGCAGTTCTTC.

This chain connects TRBV9 to TRBJ2-1; 7 nucleotides line up with TRBD1. The CDR3 runs 15 residues. Losses at the gene ends were 4 bases for V and 2 bases for J; bases not matched to a gene: 6. Germline CDR1 SGDLS, CDR2 YYNGEE. The CDR3 sequence is CASSTNTGAYNEQFF. CDR3 coding DNA: TGTGCCAGCAGCACGAATACAGGGGCCTACAATGAGCAGTTCTTC.

The chain employs TRBV11-1 and TRBJ2-2; D perhaps matches TRBD2 (6 bases). The V end was cut by 5 bases, the J end by 3 bases, with 19 bases between. CDR1 and CDR2 from the germline V gene are SGHAT and FQDESV (reference sequence). This CDR3 has 17 amino acids. The CDR3 sequence is CASSLRGRGAYTGELFF. In DNA, the CDR3 is TGTGCCAGCAGCCTCCGGGGGAGAGGGGCCTACACCGGGGAGCTGTTTTTT.

V usage is TRBV28 and J usage is TRBJ2-1; TRBD1 aligns across 7 bases. Germline CDR1 and CDR2: MDHEN and SYDVKM. The junction had 4 bases not matched to a gene; V was cut back by 6 bases and J by 5 bases. The CDR3 runs to 13 residues. The CDR3 region has the DNA TGTGCCAGCAGGGGGGACAGCCACAATGAGCAGTTCTTC. Its protein product is CASRGDSHNEQFF.

V gene TRBV5-6 combines with J gene TRBJ1-2; no firm D call. V lost 1 base, J lost 6 bases, and 7 bases lay in between. Germline V lookup: CDR1 SGHDT, CDR2 YYEEEE. The CDR3 length is 12 residues. This CDR3 is CASSLSADGYTF. CDR3 coding DNA: TGTGCCAGCAGCTTGTCGGCGGATGGCTACACCTTC.

This clone showed up just once. Here the CDR3 DNA reads TGTGCCAGCAGGCCCCCAGGGACTAGCGGGAGGGGATTAGAGACCCAGTACTTC. It translates to CASRPPGTSGRGLETQYF. The V gene is TRBV7-9, the J gene TRBJ2-5, with TRBD2 identical over 16 bases. The CDR3 runs 18 residues. The junction had 11 bases not matched to a gene; V was cut back by 6 bases and J by 4 bases. CDR1 is SEHNR, CDR2 FQNEAQ, per germline (reference sequence).

The chain recombines TRBV9 with TRBJ2-3, with D hard to call. The germline CDR1 and CDR2 sequences are SGDLS and YYNGEE. This CDR3 has 13 residues. V was clipped by 0 bases and J by 4 bases, with 6 bases between them. The CDR3 DNA reads TGTGCCAGCAGCGTAGGGGTCGCAGATACGCAGTATTTT. Encoded protein: CASSVGVADTQYF.

CDR3 sequence (DNA): TGTGCCAGCAGTGAAAGGGCAGGGGGCCTGAACACTGAAGCTTTCTTT. Translation: CASSERAGGLNTEAFF. The gene calls are TRBV6-1 and TRBJ1-1, with 8 positions matching TRBD1. CDR3 size: 16 residues. The V and J ends lost 2 bases and 0 bases, in that order; junction bases with no gene match: 5. Germline V lookup: CDR1 MNHNS, CDR2 SASEGT.

The J gene is TRBJ1-1, the V gene TRBV5-1; 8 bases are shared with TRBD1. Per germline, CDR1 SGHRS and CDR2 YFSETQ. CDR3 length: 15 residues. V was pared by 4 bases and J by 3 bases, with 8 bases of the junction left unmatched. The CDR3 is CASSVTGAEDTEAFF. In DNA, the CDR3 is TGCGCCAGCAGCGTGACAGGGGCTGAGGACACTGAAGCTTTCTTT.

This clone was counted once. This sequence joins TRBV6-5 and TRBJ1-2, with D maybe TRBD1 (6 bases). CDR1 is MNHEY and CDR2 is SVGAGI in the germline V gene. V shed 2 bases and J shed 2 bases, with 9 bases lying between them. The CDR3 runs 14 residues. CDR3 nucleotide sequence: TGTGCCAGCAGTTACGGACAGCCCAACTATGGCTACACCTTC. Translation gives CASSYGQPNYGYTF.